Listed here are 25 T cell receptor beta chains from one sample, sequenced in a study of blood T cell repertoires in COVID-19. TCRdb's copy holds only in-frame clones and misses some; the assay was immunoSEQ multiplex PCR. The table includes about 400,000 clones, 86% detected once. The sample taken for sequencing was peripheral blood. These receptors all come from a woman aged 55-75 years with COVID-19, enrolled during active disease.

The chain recombines TRBV12-3 or TRBV12-4 with TRBJ1-1; D unresolved. The V end lost 5 bases, the J end lost 5 bases, and 9 bases lay between the germline ends. The CDR3 has 12 residues. The CDR3 reads CASSQVSTEAFF. In nucleotides, the CDR3 is TGTGCCAGCAGTCAGGTTTCGACTGAAGCTTTCTTT.

Only one count was recorded for this clone. CDR3 residues: CASSLVGGAPLHF. CDR3 in DNA: TGTGCCAGCAGCTTAGTCGGGGGAGCACCCCTCCACTTT. The chain couples TRBV7-6 to TRBJ1-6, with a weak D call TRBD1 (5 bases). This CDR3 contains 13 residues. V was clipped by 1 base and J by 11 bases, with 9 bases between them. From germline, CDR1 is SGHVS and CDR2 FNYEAQ.

The J gene is TRBJ2-1, the V gene TRBV19, with 7 positions matching TRBD2. The length of the CDR3 is 18 residues. Losses at the gene ends were 9 bases for V and 0 bases for J; bases not matched to a gene: 17. Germline V gene data show CDR1 as LNHDA and CDR2 as SQIVND (reference sequence). This chain's CDR3 is CASAVGGGPPSSYNEQFF. CDR3 DNA: TGTGCCAGCGCCGTGGGGGGAGGGCCTCCCTCCTCCTACAATGAGCAGTTCTTC. The full variable domain, its missing parts supplied by reference TRBV19 and TRBJ2-1, is DGGITQSPKYLFRKEGQNVTLSCEQNLNHDAMYWYRQDPGQGLRLIYYSQIVNDFQKGDIAEGYSVSREKKESFPLTVTSAQKNPTAFYLCASAVGGGPPSSYNEQFFGPGTRLTVL.

In DNA, the CDR3 is TGCAGCGTTGAAGAACAGCTCAACATTCAGTACTTC. Protein sequence: CSVEEQLNIQYF. The chain couples TRBV29-1 to TRBJ2-4; D gene uncertain. V lost 0 bases, J lost 7 bases, and 7 bases lay in between. From germline, CDR1 is SQVTM and CDR2 ANQGSEA. This CDR3 contains 12 residues.

The count of this clone is one. J is TRBJ1-2 and V is TRBV6-6; D remains unclear. The CDR3 consists of 14 residues. Germline V gene data show CDR1 as MNHNY and CDR2 as SVGAGI (reference sequence). V lost 6 bases and J lost 2, with 13 bases in between. Here the CDR3 DNA reads TGTGCCAGCAGGTTGGATCAGGTGAACTATGGCTACACCTTC. Its protein is CASRLDQVNYGYTF.

The chain is built from TRBV4-1 and TRBJ2-3, with D possibly matching TRBD2 (5 bases). This CDR3 contains 18 residues. Germline V CDR1 and CDR2: MGHRA, YSYEKL. V gave up 1 base and J gave up 2 bases, with 19 bases separating them. The DNA for the CDR3 is TGCGCCAGCAGCCAAGTGGCGCTTCCCCTAGCCCCCACAGATACGCAGTATTTT. Translation: CASSQVALPLAPTDTQYF.

The chain couples TRBV5-1 to TRBJ1-6; D may be TRBD1 (5 bases). The ends were cut back, 2 bases at V and 7 bases at J, with 13 bases in the middle. This CDR3 region has 15 residues. The germline V gene encodes CDR1 SGHRS and CDR2 YFSETQ. CDR3 residues: CASSLGVVGNSPLHF. The CDR3 DNA reads TGCGCCAGCAGCTTAGGGGTAGTTGGGAATTCACCCCTCCACTTT.

This clone appeared a single time. The chain combines TRBV19 with TRBJ2-1; 11 nucleotides match TRBD1. The V segment lost 5 bases and the J segment 2 bases; nucleotides outside the gene matches: 14. The CDR3 runs 19 residues. Germline CDR1 is LNHDA and CDR2 is SQIVND (reference sequence). CDR3 in DNA: TGTGCCAGTAGTCGTACATGGACAGGGGGCAGTTTAGCCTACAATGAGCAGTTCTTC. This codes for CASSRTWTGGSLAYNEQFF.

The chain has TRBV6-5 and TRBJ1-2, with D maybe TRBD1 (5 bases). The CDR3 runs 14 residues. Trimming shortened V by 2 bases and J by 7 bases, and 14 bases separated the two germline ends. Germline V lookup: CDR1 MNHEY, CDR2 SVGAGI. CDR3 sequence (DNA): TGTGCCAGCAGTTACGTCGGAGGGGCGGGTGGCTACACCTTC. It is translated as CASSYVGGAGGYTF.

This sequence joins TRBV9 and TRBJ2-3, with 7 positions matching TRBD1. J lost 1 base, V lost 4 bases, and 12 bases had no gene match. Germline loops: CDR1 SGDLS, CDR2 YYNGEE. This CDR3 is built from 17 residues. For the CDR3, the DNA is TGTGCCAGCAGCCCTTGGGACAGCCTTTATGGCACAGATACGCAGTATTTT. Amino acid sequence: CASSPWDSLYGTDTQYF.

This clone was counted a single time. The V and J genes are TRBV11-3 and TRBJ2-7; 12 bases agree with TRBD1. Losses at the gene ends were 5 bases for V and 2 bases for J; bases not matched to a gene: 10. The CDR3 has 17 residues. CDR1 and CDR2 from the germline V gene are SGHNT and YENEEA. This chain's CDR3 is CASSLRGQGAVPYEQYF. CDR3 nucleotide sequence: TGTGCCAGCAGCCTCAGGGGACAGGGGGCCGTTCCCTACGAGCAGTACTTC.

This clone was counted once. The chain joins TRBV9 to TRBJ2-4, with 8 nucleotides matching TRBD1. This CDR3 is built from 14 residues. V lost 0 bases, J lost 8 bases, and 4 bases stayed unmatched. In germline, CDR1 is SGDLS, CDR2 YYNGEE. In DNA form, the CDR3 reads TGTGCCAGCAGCGTAGCTACGACAGGGGACATTCAGTACTTC. It codes for CASSVATTGDIQYF.

This chain uses TRBV7-2 with TRBJ1-5; D may be TRBD1 (5 bases). With 3 bases removed from V and 3 bases from J, the gap between germline ends came to 12 bases. Germline lookup yields CDR1 SGHTA and CDR2 FQGNSA. The CDR3 runs 15 residues. CDR3: CASSFKSTDNQPQHF. The CDR3 DNA reads as TGTGCCAGCAGCTTCAAGTCGACAGACAATCAGCCCCAGCATTTT.

V and J are TRBV7-3 and TRBJ1-2; possible D gene TRBD1, 6 bases. Trimming pared 2 bases from V and 4 bases from J, leaving 14 bases between. The CDR3 has 15 residues. Germline V lookup: CDR1 SGHTA, CDR2 FQGTGA. CDR3 residues: CASSLEQGEGYGYTF. In DNA form, the CDR3 reads TGTGCCAGCAGCTTAGAACAGGGCGAGGGCTATGGCTACACCTTC.

This chain uses TRBV13 with TRBJ2-5, with 8 bases aligning to TRBD1. V lost 5 bases and J lost 5; bases outside the gene matches: 10. Germline V CDR1 and CDR2: PRHDT, FYEKMQ (reference sequence). This CDR3 spans 15 amino acids. CDR3 residues: CASSGRDRKWETQYF. Here the CDR3 DNA reads TGTGCCAGCAGCGGGCGGGACAGGAAATGGGAGACCCAGTACTTC.

V gene TRBV7-8 combines with J gene TRBJ2-1; 10 positions agree with TRBD2. The CDR3 consists of 16 residues. Trimming cost V 1 base and J 9 bases; bases outside gene matches: 9. Germline V CDR1 and CDR2: SGHVS, FQNEAQ. The CDR3: CASSLVLAGVKSEQFF. CDR3 DNA sequence: TGTGCCAGCAGCTTAGTGCTAGCGGGGGTAAAAAGTGAGCAGTTCTTC.

The rearrangement joins TRBV19 to TRBJ1-2; 9 nucleotides align to TRBD1. The trim removed 7 bases at V and 5 bases at J, leaving 8 bases unmatched. The length of the CDR3 is 14 residues. Germline loops: CDR1 LNHDA, CDR2 SQIVND (reference sequence). The CDR3 bases are TGTGCCAGTACCGCCCAGGGACAGGGATATGGCTACACCTTC. This codes for CASTAQGQGYGYTF.

The rearrangement joins TRBV25-1 to TRBJ1-2, with 12 bases aligning to TRBD1. The ends lost 2 bases at V and 5 bases at J; junction bases unmatched: 6. Germline assignment: CDR1 MGHDK and CDR2 SYGVNS. This CDR3 has 16 amino acids. The CDR3 nucleotides are TGTGCCAGCAGTGAAGGGACAGGGGGCGAAGTGTATGGCTACACCTTC. Protein product: CASSEGTGGEVYGYTF.

The chain employs TRBV5-1 and TRBJ1-1; 7 positions match TRBD1. The trim removed 4 bases at V and 4 bases at J, leaving 10 bases unmatched. Looked up from germline, CDR1 is SGHRS and CDR2 is YFSETQ. This CDR3 spans 15 amino acids. CDR3 protein: CASSPPGGTVTEAFF. The CDR3 DNA sequence: TGCGCCAGCAGCCCGCCGGGGGGGACAGTCACTGAAGCTTTCTTT.

The rearrangement uses TRBV10-3 and TRBJ1-5; D unclear. Deletions cut 7 bases from V and 1 base from J, with 8 bases between. CDR1 and CDR2 (germline): ENHRY, SYGVKD. CDR3 length: 13 residues. DNA for the CDR3: TGTGCCATCAATACCGGGAGCAATCAGCCCCAGCATTTT. Residues: CAINTGSNQPQHF.

This clone has more than one count but fewer than ten. The rearrangement joins TRBV7-3 to TRBJ1-3; the D is unclear. V lost 2 bases to trimming and J lost 4 bases, with 12 bases between them. The CDR3 spans 15 residues. From germline, CDR1 is SGHTA and CDR2 FQGTGA. The DNA of the CDR3 is TGTGCCAGCAGCTTATCGGGAGGGTACGGAAACACCATATATTTT. Encoded protein: CASSLSGGYGNTIYF.

This clone was seen only once. The V call is TRBV12-3 or TRBV12-4, the J call TRBJ2-7; TRBD2 is a possible D gene (6 bases). The germline V and J ends were trimmed by 5 bases and 4 bases, with 9 bases remaining between them. The CDR3 length is 12 residues. The CDR3 nucleotides read TGTGCCAGCAGTCTGGAGGGGTACGAGCAGTACTTC. Translated: CASSLEGYEQYF.

The chain combines TRBV18 with TRBJ1-3; tentatively, D is TRBD1 (5 bases). The V end was cut by 0 bases, the J end by 4 bases, with 13 bases between. The germline V gene has CDR1 KGHSH and CDR2 LQKENI. This CDR3 has 16 residues. CDR3 sequence: CASSPPGGKDGNTIYF. CDR3 nucleotide sequence: TGTGCCAGCTCACCACCGGGGGGGAAAGACGGAAACACCATATATTTT.

This chain uses TRBV6-5 with TRBJ1-4; 11 nucleotides line up with TRBD1. Germline V CDR1 and CDR2: MNHEY, SVGAGI. V shed 6 bases and J 7 bases; nucleotides not matched to a gene: 7. The CDR3 contains 15 residues. DNA for the CDR3: TGTGCCAGCAGATTCCCCGGGACAGGGGGTGAAAAACTGTTTTTT. This encodes CASRFPGTGGEKLFF.

In its sample, this clone was seen once. V and J are TRBV4-2 and TRBJ2-1; 8 bases map to TRBD2. Germline CDR1 reads LGHNA; CDR2 reads YNFKEQ. CDR3 length: 15 amino acids. The ends lost 1 base at V and 6 bases at J; junction bases unmatched: 5. CDR3 nucleotides: TGTGCCAGCAGCCAAGCGGCGGGGGGAGGCAATGAGCAGTTCTTC. Its protein product is CASSQAAGGGNEQFF.